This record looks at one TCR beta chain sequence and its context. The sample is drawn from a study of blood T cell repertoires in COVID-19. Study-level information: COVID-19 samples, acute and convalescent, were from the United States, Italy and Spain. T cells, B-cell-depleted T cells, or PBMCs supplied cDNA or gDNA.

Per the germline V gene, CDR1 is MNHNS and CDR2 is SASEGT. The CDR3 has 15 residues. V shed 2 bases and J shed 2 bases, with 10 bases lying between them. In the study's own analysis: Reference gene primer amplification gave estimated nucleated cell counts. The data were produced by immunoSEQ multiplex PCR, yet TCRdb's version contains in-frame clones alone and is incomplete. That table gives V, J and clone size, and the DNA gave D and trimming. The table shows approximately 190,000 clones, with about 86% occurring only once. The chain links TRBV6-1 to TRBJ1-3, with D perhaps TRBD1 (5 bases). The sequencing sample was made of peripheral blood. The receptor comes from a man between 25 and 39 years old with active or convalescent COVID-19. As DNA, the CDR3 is TGTGCCAGCAGTGAACTGGCAGGGACTGGAAACACCATATATTTT. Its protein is CASSELAGTGNTIYF.